Listed below are T cell receptor beta chains from one sample, sequenced in a study of shared clonotypes between healthy human individuals. This table comes from immunoSEQ multiplex PCR, and its TCRdb copy is limited to in-frame clones, with some not included. This sample has some 2,000,000 clones, with around 95% found just once. The source material was naive CD4+ T cells sorted from blood. These receptors all stem from a man between 18 and 29 years old in good health. The CDR3 runs from the conserved cysteine through the conserved F or W. Fields, in order: clone size, V gene, D gene, J gene, CDR3 protein, CDR3 DNA. The D gene is left open where the match is weak. Where a row states a size, it is once, few, many or the class of an expanded clone; other rows omit it.

abundance: NA
v_gene: TRBV6-6
d_gene: NA
j_gene: TRBJ2-7
CDR3aa: CASSYNHRDEQYF
CDR3nt: TGTGCCAGCAGTTATAACCACAGGGACGAGCAGTACTTC

abundance: NA
v_gene: TRBV27
d_gene: TRBD1
j_gene: TRBJ2-1
CDR3aa: CASSFLQGAHNEQFF
CDR3nt: TGTGCCAGCAGTTTTCTCCAGGGGGCTCACAATGAGCAGTTCTTC

abundance: NA
v_gene: TRBV27
d_gene: NA
j_gene: TRBJ2-5
CDR3aa: CASSLGGGRETQYF
CDR3nt: TGTGCCAGCAGTTTAGGTGGAGGGAGAGAGACCCAGTACTTC

abundance: NA
v_gene: TRBV7-2
d_gene: TRBD1
j_gene: TRBJ2-7
CDR3aa: CASRPPDRGRGYEQYF
CDR3nt: TGTGCCAGCAGACCCCCCGACAGGGGAAGGGGGTACGAGCAGTACTTC

abundance: NA
v_gene: TRBV6-1
d_gene: TRBD2
j_gene: TRBJ2-2
CDR3aa: CASRVISGVGGELFF
CDR3nt: TGTGCCAGCAGAGTCATTAGCGGGGTGGGCGGGGAGCTGTTTTTT

abundance: NA
v_gene: TRBV5-5
d_gene: NA
j_gene: TRBJ1-6
CDR3aa: CASNSITYNSPLHF
CDR3nt: TGTGCCAGCAACAGCATCACCTATAATTCACCCCTCCACTTT

abundance: NA
v_gene: TRBV9
d_gene: NA
j_gene: TRBJ1-6
CDR3aa: CASSAVGSYNSPLHF
CDR3nt: TGTGCCAGCAGCGCCGTCGGCTCCTATAATTCACCCCTCCACTTT

abundance: NA
v_gene: TRBV30
d_gene: TRBD2
j_gene: TRBJ2-7
CDR3aa: CAWIDRAGGSYEQYF
CDR3nt: TGTGCCTGGATAGATCGAGCGGGGGGATCCTACGAGCAGTACTTC

abundance: NA
v_gene: TRBV11-2
d_gene: NA
j_gene: TRBJ1-2
CDR3aa: CASSLVVYGYTF
CDR3nt: TGTGCCAGCAGCTTAGTAGTCTATGGCTACACCTTC

abundance: NA
v_gene: TRBV25-1
d_gene: NA
j_gene: TRBJ1-1
CDR3aa: CASSVLDRENTEAFF
CDR3nt: TGTGCCAGCAGTGTGTTGGACAGAGAGAACACTGAAGCTTTCTTT

abundance: NA
v_gene: TRBV18
d_gene: TRBD1
j_gene: TRBJ1-3
CDR3aa: CASSPGTGTGSGNTIYF
CDR3nt: TGTGCCAGCTCACCCGGGACAGGGACCGGCTCTGGAAACACCATATATTTT

abundance: NA
v_gene: TRBV4-3
d_gene: TRBD2
j_gene: TRBJ2-7
CDR3aa: CASSQDMGSGRTFYEQYF
CDR3nt: TGCGCCAGCAGCCAAGATATGGGTAGCGGGAGGACCTTCTACGAGCAGTACTTC

abundance: NA
v_gene: TRBV11-2
d_gene: NA
j_gene: TRBJ1-2
CDR3aa: CASSLDSGQGPDMYGYTF
CDR3nt: NA

abundance: NA
v_gene: TRBV7-6
d_gene: TRBD1
j_gene: TRBJ1-1
CDR3aa: CASSLLGQNRNTEAFF
CDR3nt: TGTGCCAGCAGCTTGCTGGGACAGAATAGGAACACTGAAGCTTTCTTT

abundance: NA
v_gene: TRBV6-5
d_gene: TRBD1
j_gene: TRBJ1-6
CDR3aa: CASSYSGQGTNSPLHF
CDR3nt: TGTGCCAGCAGTTACTCCGGACAGGGGACAAATTCACCCCTCCACTTT

abundance: once
v_gene: TRBV7-9
d_gene: TRBD1
j_gene: TRBJ1-5
CDR3aa: CASSSGTGRAVSNQPQHF
CDR3nt: TGTGCCAGCAGCTCCGGGACAGGGAGGGCCGTCAGCAATCAGCCCCAGCATTTT

abundance: NA
v_gene: TRBV4-3
d_gene: TRBD2
j_gene: TRBJ2-3
CDR3aa: CASSQGTSGRSADTQYF
CDR3nt: TGCGCCAGCAGCCAAGGGACTAGCGGGAGATCAGCAGATACGCAGTATTTT

abundance: NA
v_gene: TRBV7-2
d_gene: NA
j_gene: TRBJ2-3
CDR3aa: CASRVPPADTQYF
CDR3nt: TGTGCCAGCAGGGTTCCCCCCGCAGATACGCAGTATTTT

abundance: NA
v_gene: TRBV6-6
d_gene: TRBD1
j_gene: TRBJ2-5
CDR3aa: CASSDRGETQYF
CDR3nt: TGTGCCAGCAGCGACAGGGGAGAGACCCAGTACTTC

abundance: NA
v_gene: TRBV6-4
d_gene: NA
j_gene: TRBJ2-3
CDR3aa: CASSLEGAGGTDTQYF
CDR3nt: TGTGCCAGCAGCCTCGAGGGGGCGGGAGGAACAGATACGCAGTATTTT

abundance: NA
v_gene: TRBV5-6
d_gene: TRBD2
j_gene: TRBJ2-1
CDR3aa: CASSPTRLAGSYNEQFF
CDR3nt: TGTGCCAGCAGCCCGACTCGACTAGCGGGATCCTACAATGAGCAGTTCTTC

abundance: NA
v_gene: TRBV7-9
d_gene: NA
j_gene: TRBJ2-5
CDR3aa: CASNLAGTAKETQYF
CDR3nt: TGTGCCAGCAACTTGGCCGGAACGGCCAAAGAGACCCAGTACTTC

abundance: NA
v_gene: TRBV6-6
d_gene: NA
j_gene: TRBJ2-5
CDR3aa: CASSYPRDQETQYF
CDR3nt: TGTGCCAGCAGTTACCCGAGGGACCAAGAGACCCAGTACTTC

abundance: NA
v_gene: TRBV7-9
d_gene: TRBD2
j_gene: TRBJ2-1
CDR3aa: CASSFSGRPSYNEQFF
CDR3nt: TGTGCCAGCAGCTTTAGCGGGAGGCCCTCCTACAATGAGCAGTTCTTC

abundance: NA
v_gene: TRBV9
d_gene: NA
j_gene: TRBJ1-1
CDR3aa: CASSVAQGNTEAFF
CDR3nt: TGTGCCAGCAGCGTAGCTCAGGGGAACACTGAAGCTTTCTTT

abundance: NA
v_gene: TRBV4-1
d_gene: NA
j_gene: TRBJ1-3
CDR3aa: CASSQDVGGRGGNTIYF
CDR3nt: TGCGCCAGCAGCCAAGATGTTGGTGGCCGTGGAGGAAACACCATATATTTT

abundance: NA
v_gene: TRBV4-3
d_gene: TRBD1
j_gene: TRBJ1-4
CDR3aa: CASSLSTGNKEKLFF
CDR3nt: TGCGCCAGCAGCCTCTCGACAGGGAACAAAGAAAAACTGTTTTTT

abundance: NA
v_gene: TRBV5-1
d_gene: NA
j_gene: TRBJ2-7
CDR3aa: CASSVRSDTIWNYEQYF
CDR3nt: TGCGCCAGCAGCGTTAGATCGGACACCATATGGAACTACGAGCAGTACTTC

abundance: NA
v_gene: TRBV18
d_gene: TRBD1
j_gene: TRBJ2-7
CDR3aa: CASEPGQGGYEQYF
CDR3nt: TGTGCCAGCGAACCGGGACAGGGGGGGTACGAGCAGTACTTC

abundance: NA
v_gene: TRBV28
d_gene: TRBD2
j_gene: TRBJ2-7
CDR3aa: CASSPQRGNLYEQYF
CDR3nt: TGTGCCAGCAGTCCTCAGCGGGGCAACCTCTACGAGCAGTACTTC

abundance: NA
v_gene: TRBV29-1
d_gene: NA
j_gene: TRBJ2-3
CDR3aa: CSVDMGYTDTQYF
CDR3nt: TGCAGCGTCGACATGGGATACACAGATACGCAGTATTTT

abundance: once
v_gene: TRBV30
d_gene: NA
j_gene: TRBJ1-2
CDR3aa: CAWSWTEISYGYTF
CDR3nt: TGTGCCTGGAGTTGGACAGAGATTAGCTATGGCTACACCTTC

abundance: NA
v_gene: TRBV5-6
d_gene: NA
j_gene: TRBJ2-2
CDR3aa: CASSPQGKSTGELFF
CDR3nt: TGTGCCAGCAGCCCGCAGGGGAAGAGCACCGGGGAGCTGTTTTTT

abundance: NA
v_gene: TRBV5-1
d_gene: NA
j_gene: TRBJ2-3
CDR3aa: CASRDNTDTQYF
CDR3nt: TGCGCCAGCAGGGACAACACAGATACGCAGTATTTT

abundance: NA
v_gene: TRBV5-1
d_gene: NA
j_gene: TRBJ2-7
CDR3aa: CASSEQQGSYEQYF
CDR3nt: TGCGCCAGCAGCGAACAACAGGGCAGCTACGAGCAGTACTTC

abundance: NA
v_gene: TRBV16
d_gene: NA
j_gene: TRBJ2-1
CDR3aa: CASSQSPTRANEQFF
CDR3nt: TGTGCCAGCAGCCAATCCCCTACCAGGGCCAATGAGCAGTTCTTC

abundance: NA
v_gene: TRBV2
d_gene: TRBD2
j_gene: TRBJ2-7
CDR3aa: CASSQGLAGWYEQYF
CDR3nt: TGTGCCAGCAGTCAGGGACTAGCGGGATGGTACGAGCAGTACTTC

abundance: NA
v_gene: TRBV7-9
d_gene: TRBD1
j_gene: TRBJ1-3
CDR3aa: CASSPGTAGNTIYF
CDR3nt: TGTGCCAGCAGCCCCGGGACAGCTGGAAACACCATATATTTT

abundance: NA
v_gene: TRBV2
d_gene: TRBD1
j_gene: TRBJ2-2
CDR3aa: CASSPPRQGPTGELFF
CDR3nt: TGTGCCAGCAGTCCCCCGAGACAGGGTCCCACCGGGGAGCTGTTTTTT

abundance: NA
v_gene: TRBV11-2
d_gene: NA
j_gene: TRBJ1-6
CDR3aa: CASSLYGSSYNSPLHF
CDR3nt: TGTGCCAGCAGCTTATATGGGAGCTCCTATAATTCACCCCTCCACTTT

abundance: NA
v_gene: TRBV6-1
d_gene: NA
j_gene: TRBJ2-7
CDR3aa: CASSEPGGRTYEQYF
CDR3nt: TGTGCCAGCAGTGAACCGGGTGGAAGGACCTACGAGCAGTACTTC

abundance: NA
v_gene: TRBV7-7
d_gene: TRBD1
j_gene: TRBJ1-6
CDR3aa: CASSGDRVRNSPLHF
CDR3nt: TGTGCTAGCAGCGGAGACAGGGTACGGAATTCACCCCTCCACTTT

abundance: NA
v_gene: TRBV2
d_gene: NA
j_gene: TRBJ2-2
CDR3aa: CASSESKTPTGELFF
CDR3nt: TGTGCCAGCAGTGAATCGAAGACTCCAACCGGGGAGCTGTTTTTT

abundance: NA
v_gene: TRBV7-2
d_gene: TRBD2
j_gene: TRBJ2-1
CDR3aa: CASSSVGTIGNEQFF
CDR3nt: TGTGCCAGCAGCTCCGTGGGGACTATTGGCAATGAGCAGTTCTTC